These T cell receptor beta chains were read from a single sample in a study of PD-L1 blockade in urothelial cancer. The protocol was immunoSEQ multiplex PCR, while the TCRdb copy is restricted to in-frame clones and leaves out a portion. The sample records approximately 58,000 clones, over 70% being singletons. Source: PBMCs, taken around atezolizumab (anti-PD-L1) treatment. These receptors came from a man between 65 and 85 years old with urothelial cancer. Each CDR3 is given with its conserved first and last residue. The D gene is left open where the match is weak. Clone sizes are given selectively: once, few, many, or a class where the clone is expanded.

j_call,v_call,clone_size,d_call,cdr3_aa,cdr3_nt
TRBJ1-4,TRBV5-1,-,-,CASSLDGGEGEKLFF,TGCGCCAGCAGCTTGGACGGGGGTGAAGGAGAAAAACTGTTTTTT
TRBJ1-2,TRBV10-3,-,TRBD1,CAISGQGAFREGYGYTF,TGTGCCATCAGTGGGCAGGGGGCCTTTCGCGAAGGCTATGGCTACACCTTC
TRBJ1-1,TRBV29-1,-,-,CSAGRQLNTEAFF,TGCAGCGCCGGCAGACAGCTGAACACTGAAGCTTTCTTT
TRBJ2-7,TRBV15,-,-,CATSRGRSSYEQYF,TGTGCCACCAGCAGAGGGCGGAGCTCCTACGAGCAGTACTTC
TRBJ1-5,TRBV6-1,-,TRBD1,CASSERGTVKNQPQHF,TGTGCCAGCAGTGAAAGGGGGACAGTAAAGAATCAGCCCCAGCATTTT
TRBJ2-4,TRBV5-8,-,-,CASSFKEGWIAEINIQYF,TGTGCCAGCAGCTTTAAGGAGGGGTGGATAGCGGAGATAAACATTCAGTACTTC
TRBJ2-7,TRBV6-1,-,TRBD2,CASRATSGRTYEQYF,TGTGCCAGCAGGGCGACTAGCGGGAGAACCTACGAGCAGTACTTC
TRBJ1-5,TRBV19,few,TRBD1,CASTDRAGQPQHF,TGTGCCAGTACCGACAGGGCTGGACAGCCCCAGCATTTT
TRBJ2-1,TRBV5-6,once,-,CASSLGVENEQFF,TGTGCCAGCAGCTTGGGGGTGGAGAATGAGCAGTTCTTC
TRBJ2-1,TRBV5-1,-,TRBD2,CASSAWGGSYNEQFF,TGCGCCAGCAGCGCCTGGGGGGGTTCTTACAATGAGCAGTTCTTC
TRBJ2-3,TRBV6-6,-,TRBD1,CASSPRQGASTDTQYF,TGTGCCAGCAGCCCACGACAGGGTGCGAGCACAGATACGCAGTATTTT
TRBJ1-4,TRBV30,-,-,CAWSVRGYEKLFF,TGTGCCTGGAGTGTACGAGGGTATGAAAAACTGTTTTTT
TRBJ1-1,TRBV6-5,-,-,CASSKPTGNTEAFF,TGTGCCAGCAGTAAACCGACAGGGAACACTGAAGCTTTCTTT
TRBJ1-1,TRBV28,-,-,CASSLWAAEAFF,TGTGCCAGCAGTTTATGGGCCGCTGAAGCTTTCTTT
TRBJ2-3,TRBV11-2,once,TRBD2,CASSSPTSGTPGPDTQYF,TGTGCCAGCAGCTCGCCGACTAGCGGGACGCCGGGCCCAGATACGCAGTATTTT
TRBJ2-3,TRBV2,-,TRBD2,CASSPGLNTDTQYF,TGTGCCAGCAGCCCGGGACTAAACACAGATACGCAGTATTTT
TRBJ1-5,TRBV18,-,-,CASSRSAGERDQPQHF,TGTGCCAGCTCACGGAGTGCAGGGGAACGAGATCAGCCCCAGCATTTT
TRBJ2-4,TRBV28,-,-,CASSFLAGRYFENIQYF,TGTGCCAGCAGTTTCCTGGCAGGTCGGTATTTTGAAAACATTCAGTACTTC
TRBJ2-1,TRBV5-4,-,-,CASSSVSSYNEQFF,TGTGCCAGCAGCTCTGTGAGCTCCTACAATGAGCAGTTCTTC
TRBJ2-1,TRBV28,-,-,CASPPTGSLYNEQFF,TGTGCCAGCCCCCCTACAGGGTCGCTGTACAATGAGCAGTTCTTC
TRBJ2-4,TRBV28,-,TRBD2,CASSSTSGGVAKNIQYF,TGTGCCAGCAGTTCGACTAGCGGGGGAGTAGCCAAAAACATTCAGTACTTC
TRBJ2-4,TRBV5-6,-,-,CASSLRRDGAKNIQYF,TGTGCCAGCAGCTTGCGGAGGGACGGGGCCAAAAACATTCAGTACTTC
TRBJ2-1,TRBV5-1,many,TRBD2,CASSPRLAVIGNEQFF,TGCGCCAGCAGCCCCAGGCTAGCGGTGATTGGCAATGAGCAGTTCTTC
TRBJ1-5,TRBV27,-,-,CASSLEYRQPQHF,TGTGCCAGCAGTTTAGAATACAGACAGCCCCAGCATTTT
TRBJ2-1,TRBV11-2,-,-,CASSSREYNEQFF,TGTGCCAGCAGCTCTCGGGAATACAATGAGCAGTTCTTC
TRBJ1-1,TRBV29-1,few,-,CSVEEWAGTEAFF,TGCAGCGTTGAAGAATGGGCTGGGACTGAAGCTTTCTTT
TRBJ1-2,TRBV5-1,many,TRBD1,CASSSGTGPIVGYTF,TGCGCCAGCAGCTCCGGGACAGGGCCGATTGTTGGCTACACCTTC
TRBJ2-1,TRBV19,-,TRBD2,CGGIAGFYNEQFF,TGTGGGGGAATAGCGGGGTTTTACAATGAGCAGTTCTTC
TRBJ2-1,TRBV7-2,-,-,CASSSYRAPDEQFF,TGTGCCAGCAGCTCCTATAGAGCGCCGGATGAGCAGTTCTTC
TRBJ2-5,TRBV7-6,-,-,CASSLQGRAETQYF,TGTGCCAGCAGCCTACAGGGCCGGGCAGAGACCCAGTACTTC
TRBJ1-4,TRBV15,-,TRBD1,CATSRDPGQGDEKLFF,TGTGCCACCAGCAGAGATCCGGGACAGGGGGATGAAAAACTGTTTTTT
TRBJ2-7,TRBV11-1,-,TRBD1,CASSLQGHEQYF,TGTGCCAGCAGCCTACAGGGGCACGAGCAGTACTTC
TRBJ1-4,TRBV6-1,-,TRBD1,CASSGGTGAGQKLFF,TGTGCCAGCAGTGGGGGGACAGGGGCCGGCCAAAAACTGTTTTTT
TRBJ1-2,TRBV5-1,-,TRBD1,CASSTGTARGDGYTF,TGCGCCAGCAGCACTGGGACAGCTAGGGGGGATGGCTACACCTTC
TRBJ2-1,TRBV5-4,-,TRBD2,CASSPTEGSGVSYNEQFF,TGTGCCAGCAGCCCAACCGAGGGAAGCGGGGTGTCCTACAATGAGCAGTTCTTC
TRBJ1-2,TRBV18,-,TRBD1,CASSQFDRDYGYTF,TGTGCCAGCTCACAGTTCGACAGGGACTATGGCTACACCTTC
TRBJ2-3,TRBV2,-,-,CASRSEDTQYF,TGTGCCAGCCGTTCGGAGGATACGCAGTATTTT
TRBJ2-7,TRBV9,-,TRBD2,CASSRGGRGYEQYF,TGTGCCAGCAGCCGCGGGGGGAGGGGCTACGAGCAGTACTTC
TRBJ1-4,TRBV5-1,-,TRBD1,CASSVEGTGVEKLFF,TGCGCCAGCAGCGTGGAGGGGACAGGGGTCGAAAAACTGTTTTTT
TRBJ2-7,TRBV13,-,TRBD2,CASSTGLDTSYEQYF,TGTGCCAGCAGCACGGGACTAGATACCTCCTACGAGCAGTACTTC
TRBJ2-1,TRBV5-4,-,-,CASSADRASYNEQFF,TGTGCCAGCAGCGCGGACAGAGCCTCCTACAATGAGCAGTTCTTC